This T cell receptor (beta chain) was retrieved from a study of T-cell memory formation after mild COVID-19. Study-level points and caveats: CM and EM subsets held most contracting CD4+ clones; EMRA held CD8+ ones.

TCRdb reanalysed the 5' RACE reads using MiXCR and keeps one entry per CDR3 protein. The sample has under 700,000 distinct CDR3 sequences; approximately 20% are singletons. V was pared by 2 bases and J by 5 bases, with 7 bases of the junction left unmatched. This CDR3 contains 15 residues. CDR1 is SEHNR, CDR2 FQNEAQ, per germline (reference sequence). Of note for this clonotype: Its antigen is not known.

This clonotype was obtained from an adult woman who had mild COVID-19 (a few samples of this study predate the infection). Cell type and time point are not known. Sequenced sample: PBMCs or a T cell subset sorted from them (not recorded which). The gene calls are TRBV7-9 and TRBJ2-5, with 8 bases matching TRBD2. Written as DNA, the CDR3 is TGTGCCAGCAGCTTACCGGGACTAGGAGGGGAGACCCAGTACTTC. It yields the protein CASSLPGLGGETQYF.